One and the same sample provided the 5 T cell receptor beta chains below, sequenced in a study of cytomegalovirus exposure and HLA in healthy donors. Amplification used 60 Vbeta primers and 13 Jbeta primers. Assay used: immunoSEQ multiplex PCR; TCRdb lists only in-frame clones, some missing. The sample consists of more than 100,000 clones, 80% of them appearing once. The source material was PBMCs. The receptors were sampled from a female donor in good health and CMV-seropositive.

The chain links TRBV18 to TRBJ2-2; the D is unclear. V gave up 6 bases and J gave up 0 bases, with 11 bases separating them. Per the germline V gene, CDR1 is KGHSH and CDR2 is LQKENI. There are 15 residues in the CDR3. CDR3 region: CASSLVAPNTGELFF. In DNA form, the CDR3 reads TGTGCCAGCTCCCTCGTAGCTCCGAACACCGGGGAGCTGTTTTTT.

The chain uses TRBV4-2 and TRBJ2-1; D is perhaps TRBD1 (5 bases). Germline V CDR1 and CDR2: LGHNA, YNFKEQ. V was clipped by 0 bases and J by 2 bases, with 8 bases between them. The CDR3 has 15 residues. CDR3 sequence (DNA): TGTGCCAGCAGCCAAGATGTGGGGCCCTACAATGAGCAGTTCTTC. Residues: CASSQDVGPYNEQFF.

This clone has a handful of counts. CDR3 coding DNA: TGTGCCAGCACCCTAACAGCGCGGACGGGAGAGCAGTACTTC. Translating it yields CASTLTARTGEQYF. The chain couples TRBV6-5 to TRBJ2-7, with D possibly matching TRBD2 (5 bases). The V end was cut by 7 bases, the J end by 7 bases, with 20 bases between. CDR1 is MNHEY and CDR2 is SVGAGI in the germline V gene. CDR3 length: 14 amino acids.

This clone appeared a few times. The J gene is TRBJ2-1, the V gene TRBV9; 7 bases are shared with TRBD1. Germline CDR1 reads SGDLS; CDR2 reads YYNGEE. The V and J ends lost 4 bases and 4 bases, in that order; junction bases with no gene match: 2. The CDR3 is 13 amino acids. CDR3 bases: TGTGCCAGCAGCTTACAGGGGTACAATGAGCAGTTCTTC. Encoded protein: CASSLQGYNEQFF.

CDR3 in DNA: TGTGCCAGCAGCTGGTCGGGGAGGGTGGATGGCTACACCTTC. Its protein product is CASSWSGRVDGYTF. The gene calls are TRBV5-4 and TRBJ1-2; no firm D call. Between the trimmed V and J ends, which lost 3 bases and 6 bases, there was a span of 15 bases. The CDR3 spans 14 residues. The V gene's germline CDR1 is SGHNT and CDR2 YYREEE (reference sequence).